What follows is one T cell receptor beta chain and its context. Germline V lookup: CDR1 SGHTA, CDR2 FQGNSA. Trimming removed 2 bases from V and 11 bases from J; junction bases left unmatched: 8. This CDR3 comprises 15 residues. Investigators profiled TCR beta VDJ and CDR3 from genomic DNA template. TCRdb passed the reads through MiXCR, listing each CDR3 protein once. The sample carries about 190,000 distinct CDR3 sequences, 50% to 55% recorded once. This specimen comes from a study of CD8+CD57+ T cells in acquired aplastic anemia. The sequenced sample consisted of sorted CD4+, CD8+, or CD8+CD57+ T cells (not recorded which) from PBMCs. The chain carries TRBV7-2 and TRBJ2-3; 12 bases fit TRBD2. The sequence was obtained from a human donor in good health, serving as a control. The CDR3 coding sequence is TGTGCCAGCAGCTTAACTAGCGGGGGGCACAATGAGCAGTATTTT. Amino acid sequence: CASSLTSGGHNEQYF.